This TCR beta chain emerged from a study of T cells after yellow fever vaccination. Generation of TCR cDNA used 5'RACE template switching (which added a universal primer site and UMIs). TCRdb reprocessed the 5' RACE reads with MiXCR, giving one entry per CDR3 protein. The repertoire consists of 150,000 to 200,000 distinct CDR3 sequences, with approximately 11% occurring once and the leading ten covering 35% to 40%. General study results and limits: Although the secondary response was weaker, it peaked faster, at day 5 versus 15.

Germline CDR1 is SQVTM and CDR2 is ANQGSEA. The CDR3 covers 15 residues. V gave up 8 bases and J gave up 2 bases, with 20 bases separating them. On this clonotype itself: Its antigen remains unidentified.

Here the sequenced sample was CD8+ T cells sorted from PBMCs, taken 15 days after the yellow fever booster vaccination. The receptor's source is a man aged 18 to 29 who received the YFV17D yellow fever vaccine. The chain uses TRBV29-1 and TRBJ2-3, with TRBD2 as a possible D gene (5 bases). Written as DNA, the CDR3 is TGCAGCACAAACGGCCTAGCCTACGACACAGATACGCAGTATTTT. As protein: CSTNGLAYDTDTQYF.